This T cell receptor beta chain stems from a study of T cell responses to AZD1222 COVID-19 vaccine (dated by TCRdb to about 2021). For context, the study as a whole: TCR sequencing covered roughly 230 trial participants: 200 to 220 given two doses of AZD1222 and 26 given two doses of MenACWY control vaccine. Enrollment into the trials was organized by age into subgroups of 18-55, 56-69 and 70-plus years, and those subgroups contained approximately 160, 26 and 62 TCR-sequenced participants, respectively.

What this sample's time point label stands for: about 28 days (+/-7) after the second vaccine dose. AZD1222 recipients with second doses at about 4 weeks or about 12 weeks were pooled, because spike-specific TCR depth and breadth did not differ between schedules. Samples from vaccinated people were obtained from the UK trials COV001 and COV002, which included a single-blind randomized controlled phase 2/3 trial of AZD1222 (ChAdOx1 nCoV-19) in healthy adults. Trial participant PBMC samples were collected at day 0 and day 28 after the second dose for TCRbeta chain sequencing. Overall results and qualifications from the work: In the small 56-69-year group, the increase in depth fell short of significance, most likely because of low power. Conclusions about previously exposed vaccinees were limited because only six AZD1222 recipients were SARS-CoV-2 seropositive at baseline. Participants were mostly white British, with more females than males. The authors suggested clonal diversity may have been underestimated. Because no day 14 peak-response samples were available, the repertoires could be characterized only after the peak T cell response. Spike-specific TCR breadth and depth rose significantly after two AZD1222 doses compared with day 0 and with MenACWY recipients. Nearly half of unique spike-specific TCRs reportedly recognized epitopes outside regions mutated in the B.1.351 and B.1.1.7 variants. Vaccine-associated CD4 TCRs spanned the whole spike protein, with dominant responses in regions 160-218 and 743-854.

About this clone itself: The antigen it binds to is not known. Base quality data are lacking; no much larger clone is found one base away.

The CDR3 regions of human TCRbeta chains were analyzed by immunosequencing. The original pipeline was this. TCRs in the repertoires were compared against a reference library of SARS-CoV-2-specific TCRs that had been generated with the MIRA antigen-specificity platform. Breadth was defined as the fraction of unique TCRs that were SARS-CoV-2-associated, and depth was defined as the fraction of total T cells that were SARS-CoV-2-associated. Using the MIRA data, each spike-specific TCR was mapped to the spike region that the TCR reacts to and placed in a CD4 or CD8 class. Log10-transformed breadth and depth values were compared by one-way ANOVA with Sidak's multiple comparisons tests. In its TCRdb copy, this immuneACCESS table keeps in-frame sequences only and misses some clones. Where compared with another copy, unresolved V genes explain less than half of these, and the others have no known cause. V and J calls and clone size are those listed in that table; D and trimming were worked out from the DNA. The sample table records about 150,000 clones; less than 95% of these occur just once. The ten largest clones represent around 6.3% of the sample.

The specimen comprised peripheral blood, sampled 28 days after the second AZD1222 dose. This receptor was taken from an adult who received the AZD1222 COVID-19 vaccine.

The sequence in DNA is TGTGCCAGCAGCGGGGGGGAACAGGCCAACGTCCTGACTTTC. This is translated as CASSGGEQANVLTF. The sequence joins TRBV9 to TRBJ2-6; TRBD2 is a possible D gene, resting on 6 matching bases. CDR1 and CDR2, looked up from the germline V gene, are SGDLS and YYNGEE. Measured from the cysteine to the phenylalanine, the CDR3 is 14 residues long. Left in the record is the CDR3 DNA by itself, 42 bases read in frame from the first base. Trimming removed 3 bases from V and 6 bases from J, leaving 10 bases between the germline ends.